This TCR beta chain derives from a study of response to subunit inactivated influenza vaccine. One entry per CDR3 protein results from TCRdb running MiXCR on the RT-PCR reads. The sample holds 650,000 to 800,000 distinct CDR3 sequences, 14% seen once. The germline CDR1 and CDR2 sequences are MNHEY and SMNVEV (reference sequence). V shed 2 bases and J shed 2 bases, with 19 bases lying between them. The CDR3 is made up of 17 amino acids. Study observations and caveats: It was suggested by the authors that few new T cells are recruited by each seasonal influenza vaccination.

This clonotype appeared a few times. As yet, its antigen is unknown. The source was PBMCs from blood, collected around two weeks before vaccination. The sequence came from a man in his fifties or sixties who received an inactivated influenza vaccine. This chain connects TRBV27 to TRBJ2-7; perhaps TRBD1 as D (6 bases). CDR3 bases: TGTGCCAGCAGTTTAATGACAGGCCTCCAAAGACCCTACGAGCAGTACTTC. Encoded protein: CASSLMTGLQRPYEQYF.